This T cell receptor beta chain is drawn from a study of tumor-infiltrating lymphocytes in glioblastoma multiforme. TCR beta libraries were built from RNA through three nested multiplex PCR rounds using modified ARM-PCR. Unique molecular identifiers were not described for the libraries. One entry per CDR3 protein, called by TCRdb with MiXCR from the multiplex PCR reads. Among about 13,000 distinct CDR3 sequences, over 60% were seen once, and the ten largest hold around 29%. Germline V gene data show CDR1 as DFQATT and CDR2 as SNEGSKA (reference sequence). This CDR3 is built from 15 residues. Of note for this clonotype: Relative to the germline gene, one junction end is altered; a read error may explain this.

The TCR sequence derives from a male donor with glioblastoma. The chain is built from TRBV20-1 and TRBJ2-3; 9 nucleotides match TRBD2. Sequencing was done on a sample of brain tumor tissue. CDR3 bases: TGCAGTGCTAGAGACCCAGCGGGAGGAATAGATACGCAGTATTTC. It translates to CSARDPAGGIDTQYF.